This entry features one TCR beta chain sequence. Clones were sequenced by immunoSEQ multiplex PCR, and TCRdb holds only the in-frame ones, with some missing. The sample has over 65,000 clones, 60% to 80% seen once. This sample stems from a study of T cell responses to AZD1222 COVID-19 vaccine. The CDR3 has 16 amino acids. Between the trimmed V and J ends, which lost 1 base and 7 bases, there was a span of 20 bases. Per germline, CDR1 KGHSH and CDR2 LQKENI. The V and J genes are TRBV18 and TRBJ2-7, with D perhaps assigned TRBD1 or TRBD2 (6 bases each). The starting material was peripheral blood, obtained on day 0 of AZD1222 vaccination. The TCR originated in an adult in good health. CDR3 amino acids: CASSPQRFRGLEEQYF. CDR3 coding DNA: TGTGCCAGCTCACCACAAAGATTCCGGGGGCTGGAAGAGCAGTACTTC.